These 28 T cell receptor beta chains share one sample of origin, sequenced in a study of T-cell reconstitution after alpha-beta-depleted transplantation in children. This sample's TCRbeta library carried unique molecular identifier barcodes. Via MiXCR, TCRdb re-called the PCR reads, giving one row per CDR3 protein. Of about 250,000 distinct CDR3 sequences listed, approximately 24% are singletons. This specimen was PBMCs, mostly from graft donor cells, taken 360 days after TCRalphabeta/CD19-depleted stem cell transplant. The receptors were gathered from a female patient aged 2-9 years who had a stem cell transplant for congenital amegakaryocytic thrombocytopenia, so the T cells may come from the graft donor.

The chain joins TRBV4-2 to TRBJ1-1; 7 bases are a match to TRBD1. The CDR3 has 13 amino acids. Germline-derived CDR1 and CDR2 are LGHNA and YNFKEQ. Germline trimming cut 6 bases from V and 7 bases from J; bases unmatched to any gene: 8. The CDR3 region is CASRGQPNNEAFF. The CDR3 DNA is TGTGCCAGCAGGGGACAGCCGAATAATGAAGCTTTCTTT.

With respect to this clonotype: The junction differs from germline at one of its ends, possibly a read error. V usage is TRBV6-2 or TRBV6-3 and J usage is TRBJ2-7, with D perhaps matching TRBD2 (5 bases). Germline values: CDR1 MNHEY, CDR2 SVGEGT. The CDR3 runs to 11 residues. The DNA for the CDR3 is TGCCCGAACCGGGGTGAGGAAGAGCAGTACTTC. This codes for CPNRGEEEQYF.

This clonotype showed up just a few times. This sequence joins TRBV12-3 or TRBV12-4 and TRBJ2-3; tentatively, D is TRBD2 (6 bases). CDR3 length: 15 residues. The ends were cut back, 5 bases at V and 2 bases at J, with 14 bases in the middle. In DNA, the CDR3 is TGTGCCAGCAGTGTCCGGGGGTACCCCACAGATACGCAGTATTTT. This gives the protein CASSVRGYPTDTQYF.

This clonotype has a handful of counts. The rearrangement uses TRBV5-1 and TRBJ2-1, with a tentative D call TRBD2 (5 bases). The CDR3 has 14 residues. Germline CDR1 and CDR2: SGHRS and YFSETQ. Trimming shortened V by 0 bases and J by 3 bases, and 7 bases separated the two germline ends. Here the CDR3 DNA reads TGCGCCAGCAGCTTGGACGGGGTCTACAATGAGCAGTTCTTC. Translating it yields CASSLDGVYNEQFF.

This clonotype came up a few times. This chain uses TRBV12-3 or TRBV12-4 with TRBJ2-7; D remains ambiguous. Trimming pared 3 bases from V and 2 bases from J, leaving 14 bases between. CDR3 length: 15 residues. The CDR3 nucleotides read TGTGCCAGCAGTTTGGTTCGAGCGTCGGCCTACGAGCAGTACTTC. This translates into CASSLVRASAYEQYF.

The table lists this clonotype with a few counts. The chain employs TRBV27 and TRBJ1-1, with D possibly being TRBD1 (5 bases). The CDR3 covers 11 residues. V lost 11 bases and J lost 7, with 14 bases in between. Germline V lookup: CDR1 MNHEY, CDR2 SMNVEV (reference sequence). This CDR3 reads CASSRAGEAFF. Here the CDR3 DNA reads TGTGCCTCAAGCAGGGCTGGTGAAGCTTTCTTT.

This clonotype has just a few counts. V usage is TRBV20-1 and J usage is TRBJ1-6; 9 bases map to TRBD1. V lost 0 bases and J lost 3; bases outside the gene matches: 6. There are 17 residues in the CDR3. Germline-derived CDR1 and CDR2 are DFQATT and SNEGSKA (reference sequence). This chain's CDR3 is CSARDRDRVLYNSPLHF. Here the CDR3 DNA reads TGCAGTGCTAGAGATCGGGACAGGGTGCTCTATAATTCACCCCTCCACTTT.

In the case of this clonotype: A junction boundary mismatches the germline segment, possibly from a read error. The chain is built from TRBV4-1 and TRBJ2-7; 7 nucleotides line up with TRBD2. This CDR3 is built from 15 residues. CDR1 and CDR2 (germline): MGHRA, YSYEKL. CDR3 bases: TGCGCCAGCAACCAACTCTGGGGGGGGGTGCACGAGCAGTACTTC. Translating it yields CASNQLWGGVHEQYF.

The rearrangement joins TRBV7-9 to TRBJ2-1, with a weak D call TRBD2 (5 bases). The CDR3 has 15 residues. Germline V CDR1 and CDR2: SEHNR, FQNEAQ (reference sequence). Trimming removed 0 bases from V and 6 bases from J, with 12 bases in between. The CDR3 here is CASSLALAVFNEQFF. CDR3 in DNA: TGTGCCAGCAGCTTAGCGCTAGCTGTCTTCAATGAGCAGTTCTTC.

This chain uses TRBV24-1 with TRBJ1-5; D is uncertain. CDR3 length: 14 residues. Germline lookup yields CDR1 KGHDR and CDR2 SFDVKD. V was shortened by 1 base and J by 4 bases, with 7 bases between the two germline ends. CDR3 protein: CATSDLGRNQPQHF. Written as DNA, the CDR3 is TGTGCCACCAGTGATTTAGGCAGAAATCAGCCCCAGCATTTT.

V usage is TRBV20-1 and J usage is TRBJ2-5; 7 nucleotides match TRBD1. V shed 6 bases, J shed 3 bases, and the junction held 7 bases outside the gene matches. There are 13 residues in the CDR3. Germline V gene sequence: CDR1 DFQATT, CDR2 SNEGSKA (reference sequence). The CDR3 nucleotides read TGCAGTGCAAAGGGACAGATTAAAGAGACCCAGTACTTC. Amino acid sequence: CSAKGQIKETQYF.

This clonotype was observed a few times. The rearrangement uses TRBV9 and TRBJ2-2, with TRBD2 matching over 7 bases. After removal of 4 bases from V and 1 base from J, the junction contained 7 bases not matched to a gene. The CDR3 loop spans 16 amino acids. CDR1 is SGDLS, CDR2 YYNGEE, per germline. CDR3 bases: TGTGCCAGCAGCCCACGGATAGCGGGGAACACCGGGGAGCTGTTTTTT. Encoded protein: CASSPRIAGNTGELFF.

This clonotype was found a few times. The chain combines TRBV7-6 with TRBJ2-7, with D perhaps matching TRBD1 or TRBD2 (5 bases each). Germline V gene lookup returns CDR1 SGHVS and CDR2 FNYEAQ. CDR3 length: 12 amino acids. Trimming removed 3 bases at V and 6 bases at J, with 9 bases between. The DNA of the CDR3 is TGTGCCAGCAGCTTTGATGGGGGCGAGCAGTACTTC. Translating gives CASSFDGGEQYF.

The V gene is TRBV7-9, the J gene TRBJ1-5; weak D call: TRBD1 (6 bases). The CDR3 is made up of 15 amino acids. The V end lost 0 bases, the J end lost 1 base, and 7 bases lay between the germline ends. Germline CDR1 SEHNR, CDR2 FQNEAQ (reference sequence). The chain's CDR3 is CASSLAGHSNQPQHF. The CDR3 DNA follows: TGTGCCAGCAGCTTAGCGGGACACAGCAATCAGCCCCAGCATTTT.

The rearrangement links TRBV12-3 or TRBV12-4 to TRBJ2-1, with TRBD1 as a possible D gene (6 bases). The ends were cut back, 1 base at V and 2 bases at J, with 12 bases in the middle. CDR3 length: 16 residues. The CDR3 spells CASSLGGRAAYNEQFF. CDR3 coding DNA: TGTGCCAGCAGTTTAGGGGGGCGGGCCGCCTACAATGAGCAGTTCTTC.

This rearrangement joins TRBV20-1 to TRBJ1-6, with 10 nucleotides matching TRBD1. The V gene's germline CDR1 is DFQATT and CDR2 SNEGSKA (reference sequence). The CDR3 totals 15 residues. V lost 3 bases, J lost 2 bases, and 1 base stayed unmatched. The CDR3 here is CSARTGGPYNSPLHF. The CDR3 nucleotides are TGCAGTGCTAGGACAGGGGGCCCCTATAATTCACCCCTCCACTTT.

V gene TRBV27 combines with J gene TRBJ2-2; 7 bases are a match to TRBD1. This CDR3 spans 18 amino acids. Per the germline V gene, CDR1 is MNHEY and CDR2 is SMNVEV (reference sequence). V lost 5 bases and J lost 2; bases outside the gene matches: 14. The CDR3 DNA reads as TGTGCCAGCAGTAAGGGCCTGCCCGGGACAGATAACACCGGGGAGCTGTTTTTT. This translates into CASSKGLPGTDNTGELFF.

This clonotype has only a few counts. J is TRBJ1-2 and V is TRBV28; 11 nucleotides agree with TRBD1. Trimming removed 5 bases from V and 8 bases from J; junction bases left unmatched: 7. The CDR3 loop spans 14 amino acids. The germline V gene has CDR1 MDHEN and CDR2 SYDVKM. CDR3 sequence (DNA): TGTGCCAGCAGTGATGGACAGGGGGCGTCGGGCTACACCTTC. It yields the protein CASSDGQGASGYTF.

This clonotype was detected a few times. The CDR3 spells CASSLVPVSTDTQYF. The CDR3 bases are TGTGCCAGCAGCTTAGTGCCGGTTAGCACAGATACGCAGTATTTT. This chain connects TRBV7-2 to TRBJ2-3, with unresolved D. Looked up from germline, CDR1 is SGHTA and CDR2 is FQGNSA. V lost 1 base to trimming and J lost 0 bases, with 8 bases between them. This CDR3 contains 15 residues.

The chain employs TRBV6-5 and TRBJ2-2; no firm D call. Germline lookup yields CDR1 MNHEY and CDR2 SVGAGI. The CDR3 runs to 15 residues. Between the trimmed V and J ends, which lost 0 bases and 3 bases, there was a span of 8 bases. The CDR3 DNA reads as TGTGCCAGCAGTTACTCGTCACGGCACACCGGGGAGCTGTTTTTT. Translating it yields CASSYSSRHTGELFF.

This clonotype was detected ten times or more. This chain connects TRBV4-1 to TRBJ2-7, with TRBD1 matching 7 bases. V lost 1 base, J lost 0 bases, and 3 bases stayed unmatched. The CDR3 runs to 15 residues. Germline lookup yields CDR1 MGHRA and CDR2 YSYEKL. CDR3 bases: TGCGCCAGCAGCCAAGTTACAGGGGCCTCCTACGAGCAGTACTTC. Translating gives CASSQVTGASYEQYF.

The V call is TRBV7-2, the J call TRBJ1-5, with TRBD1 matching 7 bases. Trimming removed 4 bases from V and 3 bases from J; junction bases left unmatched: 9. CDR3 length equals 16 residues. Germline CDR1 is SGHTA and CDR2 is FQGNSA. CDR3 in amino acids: CASSYRTGGINQPQHF. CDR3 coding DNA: TGTGCCAGCAGCTATAGGACAGGAGGTATCAATCAGCCCCAGCATTTT.

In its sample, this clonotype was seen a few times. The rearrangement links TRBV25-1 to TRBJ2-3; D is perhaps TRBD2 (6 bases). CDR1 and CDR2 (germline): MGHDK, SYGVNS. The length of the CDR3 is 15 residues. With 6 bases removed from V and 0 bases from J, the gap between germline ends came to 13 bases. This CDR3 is CASSYSGVSTDTQYF. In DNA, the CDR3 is TGTGCCAGCAGCTACTCGGGGGTTAGCACAGATACGCAGTATTTT.

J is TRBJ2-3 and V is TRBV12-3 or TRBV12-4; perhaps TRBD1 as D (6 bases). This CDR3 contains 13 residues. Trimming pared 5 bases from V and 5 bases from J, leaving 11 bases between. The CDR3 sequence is CASSTTGKDTQYF. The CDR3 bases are TGTGCCAGCAGTACCACAGGGAAAGATACGCAGTATTTT.

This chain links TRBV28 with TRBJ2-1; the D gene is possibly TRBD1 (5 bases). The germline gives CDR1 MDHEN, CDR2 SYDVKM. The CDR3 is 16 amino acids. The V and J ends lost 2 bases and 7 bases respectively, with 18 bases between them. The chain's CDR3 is CASSLRGGPLWNEQFF. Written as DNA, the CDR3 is TGTGCCAGCAGTTTAAGGGGCGGACCCTTGTGGAATGAGCAGTTCTTC.

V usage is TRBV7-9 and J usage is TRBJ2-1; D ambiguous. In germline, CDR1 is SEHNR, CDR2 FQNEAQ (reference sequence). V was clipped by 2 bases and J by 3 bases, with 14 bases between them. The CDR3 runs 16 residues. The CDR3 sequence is CASSLKGSIFYNEQFF. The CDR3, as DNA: TGTGCCAGCAGCTTAAAAGGGTCTATATTCTACAATGAGCAGTTCTTC. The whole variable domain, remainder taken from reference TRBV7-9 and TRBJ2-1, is DTGVSQNPRHKITKRGQNVTFRCDPISEHNRLYWYRQTLGQGPEFLTYFQNEAQLEKSRLLSDRFSAERPKGSFSTLEIQRTEQGDSAMYLCASSLKGSIFYNEQFFGPGTRLTVL.

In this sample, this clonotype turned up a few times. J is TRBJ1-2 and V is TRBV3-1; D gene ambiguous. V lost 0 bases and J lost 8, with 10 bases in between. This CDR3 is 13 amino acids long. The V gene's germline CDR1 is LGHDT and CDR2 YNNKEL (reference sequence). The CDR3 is CASSQETGSGYTF. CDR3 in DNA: TGTGCCAGCAGCCAAGAAACTGGCTCCGGCTACACCTTC.

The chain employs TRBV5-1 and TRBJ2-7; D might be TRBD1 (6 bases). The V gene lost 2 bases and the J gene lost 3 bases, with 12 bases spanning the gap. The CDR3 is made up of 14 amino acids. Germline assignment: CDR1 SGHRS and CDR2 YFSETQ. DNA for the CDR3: TGCGCCAGCAGCTTTGGACAGTACGGCTACGAGCAGTACTTC. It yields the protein CASSFGQYGYEQYF.